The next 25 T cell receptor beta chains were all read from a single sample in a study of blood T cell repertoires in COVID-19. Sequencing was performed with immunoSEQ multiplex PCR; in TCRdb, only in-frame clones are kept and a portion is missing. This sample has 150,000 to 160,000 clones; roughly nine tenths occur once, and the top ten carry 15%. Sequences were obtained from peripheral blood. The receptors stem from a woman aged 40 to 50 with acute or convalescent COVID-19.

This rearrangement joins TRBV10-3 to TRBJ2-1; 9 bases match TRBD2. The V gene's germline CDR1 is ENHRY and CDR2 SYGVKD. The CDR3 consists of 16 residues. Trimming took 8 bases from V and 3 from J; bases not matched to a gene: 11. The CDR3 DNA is TGTGCCATCCAGGACCATGGCGGGAGGGGCTACAATGAGCAGTTCTTC. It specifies CAIQDHGGRGYNEQFF.

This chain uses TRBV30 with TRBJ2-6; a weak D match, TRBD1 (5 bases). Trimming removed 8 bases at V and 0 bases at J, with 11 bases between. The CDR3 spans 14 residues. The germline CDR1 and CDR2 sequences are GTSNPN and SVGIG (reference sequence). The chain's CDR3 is CAGTGVSGANVLTF. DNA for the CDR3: TGTGCCGGTACAGGAGTCTCTGGGGCCAACGTCCTGACTTTC.

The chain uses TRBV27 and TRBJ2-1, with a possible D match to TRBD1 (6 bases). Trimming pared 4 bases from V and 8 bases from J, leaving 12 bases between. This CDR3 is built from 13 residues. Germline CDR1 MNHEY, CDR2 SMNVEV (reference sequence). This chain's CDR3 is CASSWGRGYEQFF. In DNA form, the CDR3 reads TGTGCCAGCAGTTGGGGCAGGGGATATGAGCAGTTCTTC.

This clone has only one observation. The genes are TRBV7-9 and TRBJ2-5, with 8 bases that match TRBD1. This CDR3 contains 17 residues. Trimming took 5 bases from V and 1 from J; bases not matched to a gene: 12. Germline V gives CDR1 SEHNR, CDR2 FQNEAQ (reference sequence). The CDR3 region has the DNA TGTGCCAGCAGCCCCATATTCGCCACAGGGGGCCAAGAGACCCAGTACTTC. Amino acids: CASSPIFATGGQETQYF.

The CDR3 region is CASRDWDSLAGGTDTQYF. The DNA for the CDR3 is TGCGCCAGCAGGGACTGGGATAGTCTAGCGGGGGGTACAGATACGCAGTATTTT. This chain connects TRBV5-1 to TRBJ2-3; TRBD2 agrees at 11 bases. Germline V gene lookup returns CDR1 SGHRS and CDR2 YFSETQ. The CDR3 consists of 18 residues. V lost 5 bases and J lost 3; bases outside the gene matches: 14. The entire variable domain, with the rest obtained from reference TRBV5-1 and TRBJ2-3, is as follows: KAGVTQTPRYLIKTRGQQVTLSCSPISGHRSVSWYQQTPGQGLQFLFEYFSETQRNKGNFPGRFSGRQFSNSRSEMNVSTLELGDSALYLCASRDWDSLAGGTDTQYFGPGTRLTVL.

This CDR3 is CASSDRGGVIDEQFF. CDR3 bases: TGTGCCAGCAGTGATCGGGGGGGCGTAATCGATGAGCAGTTCTTC. The chain joins TRBV2 to TRBJ2-1; 8 positions match TRBD2. Germline V gene sequence: CDR1 SNHLY, CDR2 FYNNEI. J gave up 8 bases and V 3 bases, and 9 bases lay outside the gene matches. CDR3 length equals 15 residues.

The CDR3 bases are TGCGCCAGCAGCTTGTCTTCGCGGACAGCCTCTTCCGATGGCTACACCTTC. Protein sequence: CASSLSSRTASSDGYTF. The chain joins TRBV5-1 to TRBJ1-2, with a tentative D call TRBD1 (6 bases). Germline V lookup: CDR1 SGHRS, CDR2 YFSETQ. Trimming took off 1 base at V and 6 bases at J, with 22 bases between the two ends. The length of the CDR3 is 17 residues.

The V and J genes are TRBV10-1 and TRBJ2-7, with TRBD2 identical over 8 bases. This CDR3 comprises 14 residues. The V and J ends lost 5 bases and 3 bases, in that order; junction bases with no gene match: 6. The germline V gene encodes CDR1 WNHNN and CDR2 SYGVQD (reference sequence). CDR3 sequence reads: CASSSGGPFYEQYF. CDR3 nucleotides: TGCGCCAGCAGTTCGGGGGGGCCTTTCTACGAGCAGTACTTC.

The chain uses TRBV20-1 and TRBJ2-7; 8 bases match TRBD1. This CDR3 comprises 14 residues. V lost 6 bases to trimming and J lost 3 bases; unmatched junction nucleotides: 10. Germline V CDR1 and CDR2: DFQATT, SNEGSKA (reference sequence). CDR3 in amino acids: CSASDRGTIYEQYF. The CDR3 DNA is TGCAGTGCAAGTGACAGGGGCACAATCTACGAGCAGTACTTC.

The CDR3 nucleotides are TGTGCCAGCAGCCGATCAGGGTTAAACATTCAGTACTTC. It encodes CASSRSGLNIQYF. V usage is TRBV11-2 and J usage is TRBJ2-4; the D gene is possibly TRBD1 (5 bases). V was shortened by 5 bases and J by 6 bases, with 11 bases between the two germline ends. Germline V gene data show CDR1 as SGHAT and CDR2 as FQNNGV. The CDR3 contains 13 residues.

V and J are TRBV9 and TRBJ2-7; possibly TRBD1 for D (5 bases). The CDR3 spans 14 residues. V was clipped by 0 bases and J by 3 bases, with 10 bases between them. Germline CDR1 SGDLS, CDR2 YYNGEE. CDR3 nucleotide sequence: TGTGCCAGCAGCGTAGATCAGGGAAACTACGAGCAGTACTTC. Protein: CASSVDQGNYEQYF.

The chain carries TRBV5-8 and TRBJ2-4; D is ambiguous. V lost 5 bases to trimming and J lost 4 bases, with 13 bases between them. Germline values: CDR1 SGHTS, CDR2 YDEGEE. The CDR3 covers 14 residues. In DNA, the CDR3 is TGTGCCAGCAGAGCCCGAGGTCAGAAAAACATTCAGTACTTC. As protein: CASRARGQKNIQYF. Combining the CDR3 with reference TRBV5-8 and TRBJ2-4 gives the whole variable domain EAGVTQSPTHLIKTRGQQATLRCSPISGHTSVYWYQQALGLGLQFLLWYDEGEERNRGNFPPRFSGRQFPNYSSELNVNALELEDSALYLCASRARGQKNIQYFGAGTRLSVL.

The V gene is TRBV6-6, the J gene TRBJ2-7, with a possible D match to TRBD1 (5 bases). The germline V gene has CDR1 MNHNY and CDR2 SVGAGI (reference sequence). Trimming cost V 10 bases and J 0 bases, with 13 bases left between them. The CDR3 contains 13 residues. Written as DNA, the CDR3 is TGTGCCATTTGGGAAACAGGCTCCTACGAGCAGTACTTC. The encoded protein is CAIWETGSYEQYF.

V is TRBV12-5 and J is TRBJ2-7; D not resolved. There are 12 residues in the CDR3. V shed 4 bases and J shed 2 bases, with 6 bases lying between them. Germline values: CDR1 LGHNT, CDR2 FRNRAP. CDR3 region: CASGSFTYEQYF. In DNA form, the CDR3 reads TGTGCTAGTGGTTCGTTTACCTACGAGCAGTACTTC. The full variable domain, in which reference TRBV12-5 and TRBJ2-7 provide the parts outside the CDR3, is DARVTQTPRHKVTEMGQEVTMRCQPILGHNTVFWYRQTMMQGLELLAYFRNRAPLDDSGMPKDRFSAEMPDATLATLKIQPSEPRDSAVYFCASGSFTYEQYFGPGTRLTVT.

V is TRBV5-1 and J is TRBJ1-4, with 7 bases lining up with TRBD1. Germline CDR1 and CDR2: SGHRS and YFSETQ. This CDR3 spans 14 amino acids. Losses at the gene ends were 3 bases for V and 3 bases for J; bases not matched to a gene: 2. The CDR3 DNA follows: TGCGCCAGCAGCTCGCAGGGGGCTAATGAAAAACTGTTTTTT. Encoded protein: CASSSQGANEKLFF.

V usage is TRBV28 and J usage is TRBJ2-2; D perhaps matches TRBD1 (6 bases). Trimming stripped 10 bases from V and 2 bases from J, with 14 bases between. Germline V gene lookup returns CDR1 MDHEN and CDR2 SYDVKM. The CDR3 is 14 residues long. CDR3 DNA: TGTGCCACGCGAGGGGACACTAACACCGGGGAGCTGTTTTTT. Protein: CATRGDTNTGELFF.

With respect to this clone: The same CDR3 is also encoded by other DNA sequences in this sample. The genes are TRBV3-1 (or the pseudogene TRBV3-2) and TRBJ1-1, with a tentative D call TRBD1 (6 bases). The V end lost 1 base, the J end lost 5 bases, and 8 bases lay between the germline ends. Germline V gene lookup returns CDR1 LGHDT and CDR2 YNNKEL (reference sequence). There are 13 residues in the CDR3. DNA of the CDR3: TGTGCCAGCAGCCAAGTAGGGGGTACTGAAGCTTTCTTT. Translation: CASSQVGGTEAFF.

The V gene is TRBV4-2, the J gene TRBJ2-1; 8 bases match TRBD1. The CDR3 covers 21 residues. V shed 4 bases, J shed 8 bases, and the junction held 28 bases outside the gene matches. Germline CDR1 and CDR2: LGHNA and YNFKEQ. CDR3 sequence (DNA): TGTGCCAGCAGCCCTTGGCTCTCCGGACAGGGATCTTTTTCGACCTATGATGAGCAGTTCTTC. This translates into CASSPWLSGQGSFSTYDEQFF.

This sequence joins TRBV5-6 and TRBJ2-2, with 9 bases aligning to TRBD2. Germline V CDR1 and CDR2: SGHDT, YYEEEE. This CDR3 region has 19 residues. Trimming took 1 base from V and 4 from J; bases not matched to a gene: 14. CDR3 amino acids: CASSLLRAGGPRSTGELFF. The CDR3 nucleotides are TGTGCCAGCAGCTTGCTTAGGGCGGGAGGGCCGCGTAGCACCGGGGAGCTGTTTTTT.

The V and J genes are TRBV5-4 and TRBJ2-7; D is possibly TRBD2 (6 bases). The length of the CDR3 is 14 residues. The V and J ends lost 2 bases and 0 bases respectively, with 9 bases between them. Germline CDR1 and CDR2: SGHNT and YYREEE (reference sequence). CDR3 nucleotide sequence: TGTGCCAGCAGCTTTGACGGGAGCTCCTACGAGCAGTACTTC. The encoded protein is CASSFDGSSYEQYF. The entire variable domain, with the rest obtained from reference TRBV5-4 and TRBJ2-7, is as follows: ETGVTQSPTHLIKTRGQQVTLRCSSQSGHNTVSWYQQALGQGPQFIFQYYREEENGRGNFPPRFSGLQFPNYSSELNVNALELDDSALYLCASSFDGSSYEQYFGPGTRLTVT.

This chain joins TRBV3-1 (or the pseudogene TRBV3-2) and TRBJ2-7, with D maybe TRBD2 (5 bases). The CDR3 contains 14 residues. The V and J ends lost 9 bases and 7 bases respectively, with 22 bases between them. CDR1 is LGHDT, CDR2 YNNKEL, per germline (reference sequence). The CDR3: CASESRERSLEQYF. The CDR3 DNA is TGTGCCAGTGAGTCGAGGGAGCGCTCATTAGAGCAGTACTTC.

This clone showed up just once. The CDR3 DNA follows: TGTGCCAGCAGCGCCCCGGGGAATACCTACAATGAGCAGTTCTTC. This codes for CASSAPGNTYNEQFF. This chain joins TRBV9 and TRBJ2-1; maybe TRBD2 (5 bases). V was trimmed by 3 bases and J by 2 bases, leaving 12 bases between them. CDR1 and CDR2 from the germline V gene are SGDLS and YYNGEE. The CDR3 covers 15 residues.

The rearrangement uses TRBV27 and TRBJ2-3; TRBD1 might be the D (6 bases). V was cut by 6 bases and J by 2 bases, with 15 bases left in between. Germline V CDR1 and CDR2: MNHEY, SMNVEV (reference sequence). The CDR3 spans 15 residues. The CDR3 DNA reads TGTGCCAGCAGCAAAAACGGGACAACCACAGATACGCAGTATTTT. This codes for CASSKNGTTTDTQYF.

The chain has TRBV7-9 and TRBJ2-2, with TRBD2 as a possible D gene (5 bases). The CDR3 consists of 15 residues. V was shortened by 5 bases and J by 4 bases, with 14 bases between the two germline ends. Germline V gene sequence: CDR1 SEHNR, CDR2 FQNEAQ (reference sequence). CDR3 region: CASSHLRAATGELFF. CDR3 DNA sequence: TGTGCCAGCAGCCACTTGCGGGCAGCCACCGGGGAGCTGTTTTTT.

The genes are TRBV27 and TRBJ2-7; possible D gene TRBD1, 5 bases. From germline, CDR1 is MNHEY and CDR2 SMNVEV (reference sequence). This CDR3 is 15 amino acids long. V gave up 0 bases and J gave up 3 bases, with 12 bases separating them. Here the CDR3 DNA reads TGTGCCAGCAGTTTATCCCAGGGTGCCTTCTACGAGCAGTACTTC. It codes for CASSLSQGAFYEQYF.